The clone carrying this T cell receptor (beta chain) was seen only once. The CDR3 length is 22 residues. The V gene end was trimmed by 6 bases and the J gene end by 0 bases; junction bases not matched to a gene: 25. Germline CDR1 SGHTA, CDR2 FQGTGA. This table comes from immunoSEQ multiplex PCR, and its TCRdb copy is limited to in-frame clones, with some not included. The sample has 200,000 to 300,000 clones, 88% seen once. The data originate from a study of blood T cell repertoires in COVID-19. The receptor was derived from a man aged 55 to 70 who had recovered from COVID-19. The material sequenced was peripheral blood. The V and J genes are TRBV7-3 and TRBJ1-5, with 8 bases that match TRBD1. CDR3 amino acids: CASRLIIGEPDSGGHSNQPQHF. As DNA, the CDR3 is TGTGCCAGCAGACTCATTATTGGAGAGCCCGACTCAGGGGGCCATAGCAATCAGCCCCAGCATTTT.